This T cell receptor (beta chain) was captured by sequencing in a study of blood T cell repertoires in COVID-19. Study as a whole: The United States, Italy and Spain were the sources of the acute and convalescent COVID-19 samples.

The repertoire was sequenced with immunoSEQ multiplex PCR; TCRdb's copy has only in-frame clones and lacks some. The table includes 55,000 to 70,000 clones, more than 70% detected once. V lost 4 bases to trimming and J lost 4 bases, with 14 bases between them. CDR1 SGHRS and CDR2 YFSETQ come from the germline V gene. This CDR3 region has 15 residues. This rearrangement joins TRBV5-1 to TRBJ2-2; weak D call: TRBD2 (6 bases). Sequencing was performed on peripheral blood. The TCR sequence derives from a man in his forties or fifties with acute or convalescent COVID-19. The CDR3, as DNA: TGCGCCAGCAGCCCCCTGGGGGGAGGCACCGGGGAGCTGTTTTTT. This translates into CASSPLGGGTGELFF.